This section outlines one T cell receptor beta chain sequence together with its context. Its antigen is undetermined. The data stem from a study of shared clonotypes between healthy human individuals. Study conclusions and caveats: Read depth was anticipated to influence clonotype sharing among donors.

V lost 0 bases and J 0 bases, leaving 9 bases between the germline ends. This CDR3 comprises 16 residues. Looked up from germline, CDR1 is SGDLS and CDR2 is YYNGEE. Some clones are missing from TCRdb's copy, which holds only in-frame ones; the method was immunoSEQ multiplex PCR. Of roughly 2 million clones in the sample, 90% to 95% were seen once. V gene TRBV9 combines with J gene TRBJ2-2; D not certain. The sample was naive CD4+ T cells sorted from blood. As to subset: CD45RA+ positively selected. The source of this sequence is a man aged 18 to 35 in good health. CDR3 residues: CASSVGAIANTGELFF. The CDR3 coding sequence is TGTGCCAGCAGCGTAGGTGCGATCGCGAACACCGGGGAGCTGTTTTTT.